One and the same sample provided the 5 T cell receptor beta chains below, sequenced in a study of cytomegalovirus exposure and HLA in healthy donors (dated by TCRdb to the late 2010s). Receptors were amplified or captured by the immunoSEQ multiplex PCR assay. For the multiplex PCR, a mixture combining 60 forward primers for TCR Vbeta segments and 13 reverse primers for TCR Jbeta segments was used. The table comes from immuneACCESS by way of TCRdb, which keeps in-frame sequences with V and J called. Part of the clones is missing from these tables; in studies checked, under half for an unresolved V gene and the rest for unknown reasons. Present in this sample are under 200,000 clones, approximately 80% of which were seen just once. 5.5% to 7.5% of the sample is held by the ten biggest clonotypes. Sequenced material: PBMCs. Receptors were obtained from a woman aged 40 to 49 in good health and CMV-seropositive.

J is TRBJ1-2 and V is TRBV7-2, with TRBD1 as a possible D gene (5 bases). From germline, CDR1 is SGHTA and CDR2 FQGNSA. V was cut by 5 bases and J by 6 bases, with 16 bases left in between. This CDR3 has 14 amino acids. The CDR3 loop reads CASSGYRSFDGYTF. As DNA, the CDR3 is TGTGCCAGCAGCGGATACAGGAGTTTTGATGGCTACACCTTC.

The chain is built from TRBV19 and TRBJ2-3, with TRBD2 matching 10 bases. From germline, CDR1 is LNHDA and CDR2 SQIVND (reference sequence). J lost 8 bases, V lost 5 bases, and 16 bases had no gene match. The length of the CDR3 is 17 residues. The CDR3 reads CASSPRGNSGGSGTQYF. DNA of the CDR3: TGTGCCAGTAGTCCTCGCGGGAATAGCGGGGGGAGCGGTACGCAGTATTTT.

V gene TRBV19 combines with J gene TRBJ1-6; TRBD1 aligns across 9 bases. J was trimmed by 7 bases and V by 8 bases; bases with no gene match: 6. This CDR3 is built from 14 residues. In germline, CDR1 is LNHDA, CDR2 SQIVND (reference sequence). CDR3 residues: CASAGTGRNSPLHF. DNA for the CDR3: TGTGCCAGTGCCGGGACAGGGAGAAATTCACCCCTCCACTTT. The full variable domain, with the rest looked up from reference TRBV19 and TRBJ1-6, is DGGITQSPKYLFRKEGQNVTLSCEQNLNHDAMYWYRQDPGQGLRLIYYSQIVNDFQKGDIAEGYSVSREKKESFPLTVTSAQKNPTAFYLCASAGTGRNSPLHFGNGTRLTVT.

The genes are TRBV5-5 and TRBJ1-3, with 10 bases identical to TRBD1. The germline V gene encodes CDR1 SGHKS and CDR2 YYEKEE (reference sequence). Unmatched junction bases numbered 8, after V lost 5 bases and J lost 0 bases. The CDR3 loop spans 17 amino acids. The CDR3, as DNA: TGTGCCAGCAGTGCCGGGACAGGGGCATTCTCTGGAAACACCATATATTTT. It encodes CASSAGTGAFSGNTIYF.

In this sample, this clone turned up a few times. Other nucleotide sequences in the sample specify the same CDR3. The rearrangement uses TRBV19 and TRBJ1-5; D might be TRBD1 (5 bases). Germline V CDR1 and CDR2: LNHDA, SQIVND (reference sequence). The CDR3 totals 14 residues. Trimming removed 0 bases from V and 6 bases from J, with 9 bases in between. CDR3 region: CASSIDLQGQPQHF. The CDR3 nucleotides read TGTGCCAGTAGTATAGACCTCCAGGGTCAGCCCCAGCATTTT.